The clone carrying this T cell receptor (beta chain) was observed at least ten times. Its antigen is unknown. Template material for amplifying TCR beta CDR3 regions consisted of RNA transcripts. TCR CDR3 regions were first amplified by RT-PCR with HTBI primers. TCRdb recomputed calls from the multiplex PCR reads with MiXCR, one row per CDR3 protein. This sample has about 350,000 distinct CDR3 sequences; 15% to 20% occur once, and the top ten carry around 16%. This specimen comes from a study of T cells in Graves' hyperthyroidism and ophthalmopathy. Overall study results and limits: The majority of expanded thyroid clonotypes above 0.001 also appeared in blood.

Germline CDR1 reads SGDLS; CDR2 reads YYNGEE. The CDR3 spans 16 residues. The V and J ends lost 2 bases and 0 bases respectively, with 12 bases between them. This clonotype was sampled from a woman aged 40 to 50 with Graves' ophthalmopathy. V usage is TRBV9 and J usage is TRBJ1-3, with D possibly being TRBD1 (5 bases). Sequencing input: blood. The CDR3 DNA is TGTGCCAGCAGCGTTTCCCCGGGGGGCTCTGGAAACACCATATATTTT. Translation gives CASSVSPGGSGNTIYF.